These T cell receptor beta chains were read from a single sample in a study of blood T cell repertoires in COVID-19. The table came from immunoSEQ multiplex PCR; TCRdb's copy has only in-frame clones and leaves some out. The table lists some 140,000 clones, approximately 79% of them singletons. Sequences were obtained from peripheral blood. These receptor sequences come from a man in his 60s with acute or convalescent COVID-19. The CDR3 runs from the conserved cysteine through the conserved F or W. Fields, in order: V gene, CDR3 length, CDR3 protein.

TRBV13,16,CASSLGRLAGGETQYF
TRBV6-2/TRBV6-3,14,CASSYSIAGSEAFF
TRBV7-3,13,CASSLGQNNEQFF
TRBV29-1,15,CSVEAGASSYNEQFF
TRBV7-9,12,CASSRLQETQYF
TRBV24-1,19,CATSDPDSGAGMNTGELFF
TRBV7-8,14,CASSGAGGDTEAFF
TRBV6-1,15,CASSEPRGLNTEAFF
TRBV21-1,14,CASSKGTVNTEAFF
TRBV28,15,CASSFSRGSNQPQHF
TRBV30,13,CAWSGQVNQPQHF
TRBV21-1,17,CASSKGLGAFPNYEQYF
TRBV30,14,CAWGDRRSNQPQHF
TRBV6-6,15,CASSLSTGIGETQYF
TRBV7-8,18,CASSFTIIGGAGANVLTF
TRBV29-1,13,CSVNPGGGYGYTF
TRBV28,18,CATNLGQRMSSYNSPLHF
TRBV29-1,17,CSVEFLLTGGKDYGYTF
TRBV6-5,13,CASTPGSNYGYTF